The 23 T cell receptor beta chains below come from one sample, sequenced in a study of T cell clones after liver transplantation. Produced via immunoSEQ multiplex PCR; TCRdb's table is partial and in-frame only. The table includes more than 7,500 clones, about 78% detected once. Sequencing used CD8+ T cells from blood, obtained at the 22-month timepoint. These TCRs come from a human patient who received a liver transplant. Some T cells may be supplied by the graft donor.

V usage is TRBV28 and J usage is TRBJ2-3, with D perhaps matching TRBD2 (5 bases). Germline CDR1 MDHEN, CDR2 SYDVKM. The CDR3 runs 14 residues. The V and J ends lost 10 bases and 11 bases respectively, with 25 bases between them. Written as DNA, the CDR3 is TGTGCCACCCGGTCGGCCGTCGAACTAGAGGGGCAGTATTTT. Translating gives CATRSAVELEGQYF. Full variable domain (outside the CDR3, taken from reference TRBV28 and TRBJ2-3): DVKVTQSSRYLVKRTGEKVFLECVQDMDHENMFWYRQDPGLGLRLIYFSYDVKMKEKGDIPEGYSVSREKKERFSLILESASTNQTSMYLCATRSAVELEGQYFGPGTRLTVL.

This chain connects TRBV4-1 to TRBJ2-7, with D unclear. This CDR3 contains 13 residues. Trimming removed 4 bases at V and 4 bases at J, with 11 bases between. Germline values: CDR1 MGHRA, CDR2 YSYEKL. CDR3 DNA sequence: TGCGCCAGCAGCCCCAGTAGAAGTTACGAGCAGTACTTC. Residues: CASSPSRSYEQYF.

V is TRBV10-2 and J is TRBJ1-1; D is unresolved. Trimming removed 0 bases at V and 5 bases at J, with 13 bases between. This CDR3 comprises 15 residues. Germline V gene sequence: CDR1 WSHSY, CDR2 SAAADI. The CDR3 is CASSESTGYGTEAFF. CDR3 bases: TGCGCCAGCAGTGAGTCTACGGGGTATGGAACTGAAGCTTTCTTT.

The chain links TRBV7-8 to TRBJ2-4; D assignment may be TRBD1 or TRBD2 (6 bases each). Germline-derived CDR1 and CDR2 are SGHVS and FQNEAQ. This CDR3 spans 17 amino acids. The V and J ends lost 5 bases and 6 bases respectively, with 23 bases between them. The DNA for the CDR3 is TGTGCCAGCAGCCCACTCAGTACGGGGGCGCGGGGAAACATTCAGTACTTC. Its protein product is CASSPLSTGARGNIQYF.

This clone was picked up one time. The chain recombines TRBV10-2 with TRBJ2-7, with D possibly TRBD1 on 6 matching bases. V lost 6 bases and J 2 bases, leaving 29 bases between the germline ends. Germline loops: CDR1 WSHSY, CDR2 SAAADI. The CDR3 loop spans 19 amino acids. CDR3 sequence reads: CASSGTDLWTVKTPYEQYF. The CDR3 region has the DNA TGCGCCAGCAGCGGAACCGACCTATGGACAGTAAAGACACCCTACGAGCAGTACTTC.

The chain joins TRBV27 to TRBJ1-2; TRBD1 is a possible D gene (5 bases). The CDR3 spans 16 residues. Looked up from germline, CDR1 is MNHEY and CDR2 is SMNVEV (reference sequence). Trimming removed 0 bases at V and 1 base at J, with 12 bases between. The CDR3 DNA follows: TGTGCCAGCAGTTTATCGGGGCCCGACAGTAACTATGGCTACACCTTC. Its protein product is CASSLSGPDSNYGYTF.

The chain uses TRBV11-2 and TRBJ2-1; 10 positions agree with TRBD2. The V gene end was trimmed by 0 bases and the J gene end by 3 bases; junction bases not matched to a gene: 5. Per germline, CDR1 SGHAT and CDR2 FQNNGV. The CDR3 length is 17 residues. The CDR3: CASSLDRRLAGYNEQFF. CDR3 sequence (DNA): TGTGCCAGCAGCTTAGATCGGAGACTAGCGGGCTACAATGAGCAGTTCTTC.

This clone turned up a few times. This chain uses TRBV9 with TRBJ2-1, with D maybe TRBD2 (5 bases). Trimming shortened V by 3 bases and J by 7 bases, and 11 bases separated the two germline ends. The CDR3 is 13 amino acids. The V gene's germline CDR1 is SGDLS and CDR2 YYNGEE. The CDR3 DNA is TGTGCCAGCAGCGACGGGCGAGGGAATGAGCAGTTCTTC. As protein: CASSDGRGNEQFF.

This chain joins TRBV27 and TRBJ1-2; D gene uncertain. Germline CDR1 reads MNHEY; CDR2 reads SMNVEV (reference sequence). V lost 4 bases and J 4 bases, leaving 16 bases between the germline ends. The CDR3 contains 15 residues. This CDR3 is CASSSTLVVGYGYTF. The CDR3 region has the DNA TGTGCCAGCAGTTCCACCCTGGTGGTGGGCTATGGCTACACCTTC.

The rearrangement joins TRBV19 to TRBJ2-1; 16 bases fit TRBD2. This CDR3 region has 17 residues. After removal of 5 bases from V and 4 bases from J, the junction contained 5 bases not matched to a gene. CDR1 is LNHDA and CDR2 is SQIVND in the germline V gene (reference sequence). The DNA of the CDR3 is TGTGCCAGTAGTCGGGGACTAGCGGGGGGGCGATACAATGAGCAGTTCTTC. This codes for CASSRGLAGGRYNEQFF.

In this sample, this clone turned up a few times. V is TRBV7-8 and J is TRBJ1-6, with a weak D call TRBD1 (6 bases). This CDR3 is 15 amino acids long. The germline V gene encodes CDR1 SGHVS and CDR2 FQNEAQ. V lost 7 bases, J lost 9 bases, and 19 bases lay in between. CDR3 sequence: CASTLGARGGSPLHF. As DNA, the CDR3 is TGTGCCAGCACCCTAGGGGCCAGGGGCGGTTCACCCCTCCACTTT. The variable domain in full, completed from reference TRBV7-8 and TRBJ1-6, reads GAGVSQSPRYKVAKRGQDVALRCDPISGHVSLFWYQQALGQGPEFLTYFQNEAQLDKSGLPSDRFFAERPEGSVSTLKIQRTQQEDSAVYLCASTLGARGGSPLHFGNGTRLTVT.

This clone was observed a single time. V is TRBV6-6 and J is TRBJ1-2; possible D gene TRBD1, 5 bases. V was cut by 5 bases and J by 11 bases, with 18 bases left in between. This CDR3 has 13 amino acids. The germline V gene encodes CDR1 MNHNY and CDR2 SVGAGI (reference sequence). CDR3 sequence reads: CASSPSTGGTYTF. The CDR3, as DNA: TGTGCCAGCAGTCCTTCGACGGGGGGGACTTACACCTTC.

This clone was seen a single time. The gene calls are TRBV4-2 and TRBJ2-2; tentative D call: TRBD1 (6 bases). Trimming took 2 bases from V and 5 from J, leaving 15 bases between them. Looked up from germline, CDR1 is LGHNA and CDR2 is YNFKEQ. The CDR3 runs to 16 residues. CDR3 in DNA: TGTGCCAGCAGCCAACAGGGACAACCCCCGACCGGGGAGCTGTTTTTT. Its translation is CASSQQGQPPTGELFF.

The genes are TRBV28 and TRBJ1-1; possible D gene TRBD1, 6 bases. V lost 1 base to trimming and J lost 1 base, with 7 bases between them. CDR1 MDHEN and CDR2 SYDVKM come from the germline V gene. This CDR3 region has 14 residues. CDR3 DNA: TGTGCCAGCAGTTTATCCAGGGGGAACACTGAAGCTTTCTTT. As protein: CASSLSRGNTEAFF.

V and J are TRBV7-3 and TRBJ2-2, with D maybe TRBD2 (6 bases). Germline values: CDR1 SGHTA, CDR2 FQGTGA. This CDR3 contains 16 residues. With 1 base removed from V and 5 bases from J, the gap between germline ends came to 14 bases. CDR3 in DNA: TGTGCCAGCAGCTTAAGAGGAGGGTCTGTTACCGGGGAGCTGTTTTTT. Translating gives CASSLRGGSVTGELFF.

The V and J genes are TRBV7-3 and TRBJ1-1; TRBD1 matches at 7 bases. Losses at the gene ends were 5 bases for V and 5 bases for J; bases not matched to a gene: 8. Germline lookup yields CDR1 SGHTA and CDR2 FQGTGA. This CDR3 contains 14 residues. The CDR3 coding sequence is TGTGCCAGCAGCCCGAATTCAGGGGGAACTGAAGCTTTCTTT. Translated: CASSPNSGGTEAFF.

The chain combines TRBV29-1 with TRBJ2-1, with D tentatively TRBD2 (5 bases). Germline CDR1 and CDR2: SQVTM and ANQGSEA. Trimming left V 0 bases short and J 4 bases short, with 13 bases between. The CDR3 has 15 amino acids. CDR3 in DNA: TGCAGCGTTGAAGACGGGAAGAATCTTTACAATGAGCAGTTCTTC. This encodes CSVEDGKNLYNEQFF.

This chain's CDR3 is CASSEFPGPDEKLFF. CDR3 DNA sequence: TGTGCCAGCAGTGAATTCCCAGGGCCTGATGAAAAACTGTTTTTT. This rearrangement joins TRBV25-1 to TRBJ1-4; the D gene is possibly TRBD1 (5 bases). The length of the CDR3 is 15 residues. CDR1 and CDR2 (germline): MGHDK, SYGVNS. V dropped 1 base and J dropped 6 bases, with 12 bases sitting between them.

The chain employs TRBV2 and TRBJ2-6; D is possibly TRBD2 (5 bases). The germline V and J ends were trimmed by 3 bases and 2 bases, with 8 bases remaining between them. The CDR3 spans 15 residues. Germline V CDR1 and CDR2: SNHLY, FYNNEI. The CDR3 spells CASSDPGTGANVLTF. The CDR3 DNA follows: TGTGCCAGCAGTGACCCCGGGACTGGGGCCAACGTCCTGACTTTC. The entire variable domain, with the rest obtained from reference TRBV2 and TRBJ2-6, is as follows: EPEVTQTPSHQVTQMGQEVILRCVPISNHLYFYWYRQILGQKVEFLVSFYNNEISEKSEIFDDQFSVERPDGSNFTLKIRSTKLEDSAMYFCASSDPGTGANVLTFGAGSRLTVL.

The chain joins TRBV7-9 to TRBJ2-3; D remains unclear. The germline gives CDR1 SEHNR, CDR2 FQNEAQ (reference sequence). The CDR3 loop spans 12 amino acids. Trimming took off 5 bases at V and 5 bases at J, with 8 bases between the two ends. CDR3 region: CASSPSLDTQYF. The CDR3 DNA reads TGTGCCAGCAGCCCGTCCCTAGATACGCAGTATTTT.

V is TRBV9 and J is TRBJ2-1; TRBD2 is a possible D gene (6 bases). This CDR3 region has 16 residues. V shed 3 bases and J shed 3 bases, with 16 bases lying between them. Germline V gives CDR1 SGDLS, CDR2 YYNGEE. CDR3 DNA sequence: TGTGCCAGCAGCGCCCCCAGGGACTCCATCTACAATGAGCAGTTCTTC. Amino acid sequence: CASSAPRDSIYNEQFF.

A single count supports this clone. The chain couples TRBV27 to TRBJ2-7; D remains ambiguous. V lost 3 bases, J lost 3 bases, and 9 bases lay in between. Germline values: CDR1 MNHEY, CDR2 SMNVEV (reference sequence). The CDR3 sequence is 13 residues long. CDR3 in DNA: TGTGCCAGCAGTTTTTCGAGCAGCTACGAGCAGTACTTC. Its protein is CASSFSSSYEQYF.

V usage is TRBV19 and J usage is TRBJ1-6; D gene uncertain. The CDR3 runs to 14 residues. The germline gives CDR1 LNHDA, CDR2 SQIVND (reference sequence). The V end lost 5 bases, the J end lost 5 bases, and 10 bases lay between the germline ends. As DNA, the CDR3 is TGTGCCAGTAGTCCGGGCCAGGATAATTCACCCCTCCACTTT. It encodes CASSPGQDNSPLHF.